This T cell receptor (beta chain) was captured in a study of cytotoxic CD8 clonotypes in ibrutinib-treated CLL. Study in general: Each sample contained, on average, approximately 250,000 productive templates and some 90,000 productive rearrangements.

Germline V CDR1 and CDR2: SQVTM, ANQGSEA. The CDR3 covers 14 residues. Trimming shortened V by 6 bases and J by 1 base, and 12 bases separated the two germline ends. Using immunoSEQ multiplex PCR, the repertoire was profiled, and TCRdb retains in-frame clones only, with some absent. This sample carries roughly 52,000 clones, 53% of them seen once, and the ten largest clones take 30% to 35%. The study, taken as a whole, reports: The study found public clonotypes uncommon, contracting or stable on treatment.

On this clone itself: Its specificity is unknown.

The sample was PBMCs, taken after 12 months of ibrutinib treatment. This receptor was obtained from a human donor with chronic lymphocytic leukemia. The chain has TRBV29-1 and TRBJ2-2; a possible D gene is TRBD2 (6 bases). CDR3 amino acids: CSVAGRQNTGELFF. In DNA, the CDR3 is TGCAGCGTGGCGGGACGGCAGAACACCGGGGAGCTGTTTTTT.